The rows below give T cell receptor beta chains drawn from one sample of a study of T-cell memory formation after mild COVID-19. Via MiXCR, TCRdb re-called the 5' RACE reads, giving one row per CDR3 protein. The table lists hundreds of thousands of distinct CDR3 sequences, approximately 22% of them singletons, with 21% in the top ten. Specimen: PBMCs or a T cell subset sorted from them (not recorded which). Source of these receptors: a man younger than 30 who had mild COVID-19 (a few samples of this study predate the infection). Cell type and time point are not known. Both conserved end residues are part of each CDR3. Fields, in order: D gene, J gene, V gene, clone size, CDR3 protein, CDR3 DNA. D genes are given only for firm matches. Clone size appears in some rows only: once, few, many, or a class for an expanded clone.

.,TRBJ1-2,TRBV5-5,.,CASSLGMIGTANYGYTF,TGTGCCAGCAGCTTGGGAATGATAGGGACCGCTAACTATGGCTACACCTTC
.,TRBJ1-1,TRBV6-5,few,CASSYSGRGGTEAFF,TGTGCCAGCAGTTACTCGGGTCGGGGGGGCACTGAAGCTTTCTTT
.,TRBJ1-1,TRBV6-5,few,CASSYQPENTEAFF,TGTGCCAGCAGTTACCAGCCCGAGAACACTGAAGCTTTCTTT
.,TRBJ1-5,TRBV27,few,CASSWNSNQPQHF,TGTGCCAGCAGTTGGAATAGCAATCAGCCCCAGCATTTT
.,TRBJ1-2,TRBV20-1,few,CTLRGNGYTF,TGCACTCTCCGGGGGAACGGCTACACCTTC
TRBD1,TRBJ1-6,TRBV7-2,.,CASSFVPGQGADFNSPLHF,TGTGCCAGCAGCTTCGTCCCGGGACAGGGGGCGGATTTTAATTCACCCCTCCACTTT
.,TRBJ1-1,TRBV6-2/TRBV6-3,once,CASSRGLAEALF,TGTGCCAGCAGTCGGGGTTTGGCTGAAGCTTTATTT
.,TRBJ2-3,TRBV4-3,many,CASSQAPGMDTQYF,TGCGCCAGCAGCCAAGCGCCAGGGATGGATACGCAGTATTTT
.,TRBJ2-4,TRBV6-2/TRBV6-3,few,CASSLPGAKNIQYF,TGTGCCAGCAGTTTACCGGGAGCCAAAAACATTCAGTACTTC
TRBD2,TRBJ2-3,TRBV19,.,CASHPRLAGTDTQYF,TGTGCCAGTCACCCCAGGCTAGCGGGCACAGATACGCAGTATTTT
.,TRBJ2-5,TRBV12-3/TRBV12-4,.,CASLKETETQYF,TGTGCCAGCCTGAAGGAGACAGAGACCCAGTACTTC
.,TRBJ1-2,TRBV11-2,few,CASRKLGPRDRYYGYTF,TGTGCCAGCAGAAAATTGGGACCCAGGGATCGGTACTATGGCTACACCTTC
.,TRBJ1-1,TRBV4-3,.,CASSQVTHSMNTEAFF,TGCGCCAGCAGCCAAGTCACTCACAGCATGAACACTGAAGCTTTCTTT
.,TRBJ1-1,TRBV7-8,.,CASSLLQYTEAFF,TGTGCCAGCAGCTTATTACAGTACACTGAAGCTTTCTTT
.,TRBJ2-3,TRBV10-3,few,CAISWRVGISDTQYF,TGTGCCATCAGTTGGAGGGTTGGGATTTCCGATACGCAGTATTTT
TRBD1,TRBJ2-7,TRBV7-2,few,CASSTTGGISYEQYF,TGTGCCAGCAGCACGACAGGGGGGATTTCCTACGAGCAGTACTTC
.,TRBJ1-5,TRBV7-2,.,CASSPSGALGQPQHF,TGTGCCAGCAGCCCGTCGGGGGCGCTCGGTCAGCCCCAGCATTTT
.,TRBJ2-3,TRBV6-6,.,CASRESRDTQYF,TGTGCCAGCAGAGAAAGCAGAGATACGCAGTATTTT
.,TRBJ1-1,TRBV4-3,.,CASSQDPHVGNTEAFF,TGCGCCAGCAGCCAAGATCCCCACGTGGGGAACACTGAAGCTTTCTTT
.,TRBJ2-5,TRBV30,.,CAWSVLGETQYF,TGTGCCTGGAGTGTACTGGGGGAGACCCAGTACTTC
.,TRBJ2-5,TRBV20-1,.,CSARETGKGETQYF,TGCAGTGCTAGAGAAACAGGGAAGGGGGAGACCCAGTACTTC
TRBD1,TRBJ2-7,TRBV6-1,few,CASSARRDSYEQYF,TGTGCCAGCAGCGCAAGACGGGACAGCTACGAGCAGTACTTC
TRBD1,TRBJ2-3,TRBV7-2,few,CASSRTGGGGTDTQYF,TGTGCCAGCAGCCGGACAGGGGGCGGAGGCACAGATACGCAGTATTTT
.,TRBJ2-5,TRBV7-8,.,CASSDGRGRETQYF,TGTGCCAGCAGCGACGGACGGGGACGGGAGACCCAGTACTTC
TRBD1,TRBJ1-5,TRBV9,.,CASSVSRGRGSNQPQHF,TGTGCCAGCAGCGTAAGCAGGGGCAGGGGGAGCAATCAGCCCCAGCATTTT
.,TRBJ2-1,TRBV23-1,.,CASSQSVSQNDYNEQFF,TGCGCCAGCAGTCAATCGGTCAGCCAGAATGACTACAATGAGCAGTTCTTC
.,TRBJ2-3,TRBV24-1,.,CATSPGTWTEADTQYF,TGTGCCACCAGCCCCGGTACCTGGACAGAGGCAGATACGCAGTATTTT
.,TRBJ2-3,TRBV5-6,few,CASSVPGEAADTQYF,TGTGCCAGCAGCGTACCAGGGGAGGCAGCAGATACGCAGTATTTT
.,TRBJ1-2,TRBV7-9,few,CASSLEQPSYTF,TGTGCCAGCAGCTTAGAACAACCAAGCTACACCTTC
.,TRBJ1-1,TRBV5-1,many,CASSSGHSNTEAFF,TGCGCCAGCAGCTCTGGACACTCGAACACTGAAGCTTTCTTT
.,TRBJ2-5,TRBV5-3,.,CARSLSREETQYF,TGTGCCAGAAGCTTGTCAAGGGAAGAGACCCAGTACTTC